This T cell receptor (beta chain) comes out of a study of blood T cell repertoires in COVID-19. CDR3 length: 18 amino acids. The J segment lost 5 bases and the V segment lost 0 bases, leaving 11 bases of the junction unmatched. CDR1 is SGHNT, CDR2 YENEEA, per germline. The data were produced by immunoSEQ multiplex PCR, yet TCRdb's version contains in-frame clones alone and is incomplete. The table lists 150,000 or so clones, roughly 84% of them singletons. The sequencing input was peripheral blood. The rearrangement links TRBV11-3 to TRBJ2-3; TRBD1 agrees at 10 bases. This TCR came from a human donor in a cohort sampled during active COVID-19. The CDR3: CASSLDQVGTGVRDTQYF. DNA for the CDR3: TGTGCCAGCAGCTTAGATCAGGTCGGGACAGGGGTACGAGATACGCAGTATTTT.